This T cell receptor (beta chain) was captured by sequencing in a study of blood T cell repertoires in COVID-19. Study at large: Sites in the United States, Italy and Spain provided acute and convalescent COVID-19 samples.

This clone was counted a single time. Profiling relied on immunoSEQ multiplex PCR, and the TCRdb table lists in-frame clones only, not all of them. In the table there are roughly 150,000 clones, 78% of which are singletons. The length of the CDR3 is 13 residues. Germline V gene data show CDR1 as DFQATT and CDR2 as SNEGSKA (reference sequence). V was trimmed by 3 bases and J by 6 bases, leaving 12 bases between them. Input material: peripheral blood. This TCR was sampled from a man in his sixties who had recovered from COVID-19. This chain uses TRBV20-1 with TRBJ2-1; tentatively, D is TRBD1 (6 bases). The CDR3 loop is CSASSQGGNEQFF. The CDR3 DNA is TGCAGTGCTAGTTCACAGGGCGGCAATGAGCAGTTCTTC.